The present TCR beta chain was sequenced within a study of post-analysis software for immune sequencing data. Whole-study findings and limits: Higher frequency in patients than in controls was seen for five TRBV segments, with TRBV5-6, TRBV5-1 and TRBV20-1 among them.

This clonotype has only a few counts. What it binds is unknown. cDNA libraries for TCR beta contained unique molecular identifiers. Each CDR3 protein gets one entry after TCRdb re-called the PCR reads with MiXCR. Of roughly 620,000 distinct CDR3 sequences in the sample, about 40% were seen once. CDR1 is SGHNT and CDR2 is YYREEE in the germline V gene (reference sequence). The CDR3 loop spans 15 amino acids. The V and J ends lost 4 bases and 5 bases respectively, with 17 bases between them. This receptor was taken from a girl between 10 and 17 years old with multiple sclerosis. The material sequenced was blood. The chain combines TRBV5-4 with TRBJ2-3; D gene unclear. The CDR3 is CASSATGRQVDTQYF. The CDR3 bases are TGTGCCAGCAGCGCCACCGGTAGGCAAGTAGATACGCAGTATTTT. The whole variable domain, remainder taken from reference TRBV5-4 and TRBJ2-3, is ETGVTQSPTHLIKTRGQQVTLRCSSQSGHNTVSWYQQALGQGPQFIFQYYREEENGRGNFPPRFSGLQFPNYSSELNVNALELDDSALYLCASSATGRQVDTQYFGPGTRLTVL.